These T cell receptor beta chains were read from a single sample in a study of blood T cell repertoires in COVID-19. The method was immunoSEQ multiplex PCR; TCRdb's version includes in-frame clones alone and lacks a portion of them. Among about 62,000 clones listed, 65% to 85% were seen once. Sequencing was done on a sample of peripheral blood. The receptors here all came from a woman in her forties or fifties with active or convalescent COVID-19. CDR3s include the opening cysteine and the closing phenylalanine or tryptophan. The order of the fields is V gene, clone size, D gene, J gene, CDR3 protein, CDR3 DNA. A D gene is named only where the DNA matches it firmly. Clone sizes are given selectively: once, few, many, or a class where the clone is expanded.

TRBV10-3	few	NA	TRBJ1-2	CAISESTGYGYTF	TGTGCCATCAGTGAGTCGACGGGTTATGGCTACACCTTC
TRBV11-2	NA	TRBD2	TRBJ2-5	CASSFREGETQYF	TGTGCCAGCAGCTTCCGGGAGGGAGAGACCCAGTACTTC
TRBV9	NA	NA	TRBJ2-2	CASSVRGLPNTGELFF	TGTGCCAGCAGCGTCCGGGGTCTTCCGAACACCGGGGAGCTGTTTTTT
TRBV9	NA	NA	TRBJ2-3	CASSASSGTQYF	TGTGCCAGCAGCGCCTCGTCGGGTACGCAGTATTTT
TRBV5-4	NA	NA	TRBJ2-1	CASSLRGAREQFF	TGTGCCAGCAGCTTGCGGGGGGCGAGGGAGCAGTTCTTC
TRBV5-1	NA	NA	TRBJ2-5	CASSSEWGRWRQETQYF	TGCGCCAGCAGCTCCGAGTGGGGGCGTTGGCGACAAGAGACCCAGTACTTC
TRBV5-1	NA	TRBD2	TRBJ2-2	CASSLSASGRLGTGELFF	TGCGCCAGCAGCTTGAGTGCTAGCGGGAGGCTCGGCACCGGGGAGCTGTTTTTT
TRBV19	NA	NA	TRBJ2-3	CASSIDRVDTQYF	TGTGCCAGTAGTATAGACAGGGTTGATACGCAGTATTTT
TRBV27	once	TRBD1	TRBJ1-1	CASSLGQGFRTEAFF	TGTGCCAGCAGTTTAGGACAGGGTTTCCGCACTGAAGCTTTCTTT
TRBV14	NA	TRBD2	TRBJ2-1	CASSEIGLADSYNEQFF	TGTGCCAGCAGCGAAATCGGGCTAGCGGACTCCTACAATGAGCAGTTCTTC
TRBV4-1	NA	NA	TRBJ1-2	CASSQPGARDGYTF	TGCGCCAGCAGCCAACCAGGGGCGAGGGATGGCTACACCTTC
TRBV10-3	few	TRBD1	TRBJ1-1	CAISGPPGQGNGKTEAFF	TGTGCCATCAGTGGGCCACCGGGACAGGGGAACGGAAAGACTGAAGCTTTCTTT
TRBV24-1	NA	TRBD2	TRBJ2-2	CATSEPSGMDTGELFF	TGTGCCACCAGTGAACCAAGCGGGATGGACACCGGGGAGCTGTTTTTT
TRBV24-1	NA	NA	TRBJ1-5	CATSGQALGQPQHF	TGTGCCACCAGTGGACAGGCGTTGGGTCAGCCCCAGCATTTT
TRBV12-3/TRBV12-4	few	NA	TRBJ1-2	CATKNRGSYGYTF	TGTGCCACGAAGAACCGGGGTTCTTATGGCTACACCTTC
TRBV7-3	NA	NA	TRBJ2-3	CASSLSVNTDTQYF	TGTGCCAGCAGCTTATCGGTGAATACAGATACGCAGTATTTT
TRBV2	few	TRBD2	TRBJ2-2	CASSDTSGRVRAGELFF	TGTGCCAGCAGTGATACTAGCGGGAGAGTAAGGGCCGGGGAGCTGTTTTTT
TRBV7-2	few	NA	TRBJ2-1	CASSLAGPYYNEQFF	TGTGCCAGCAGCTTAGCGGGGCCATATTACAATGAGCAGTTCTTC
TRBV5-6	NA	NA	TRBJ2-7	CASSFQGPHTYEQYF	TGTGCCAGCAGCTTCCAGGGGCCCCATACCTACGAGCAGTACTTC
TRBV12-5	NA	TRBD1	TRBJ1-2	CASGLGQGARGYTF	TGTGCTAGTGGTTTGGGACAGGGGGCGCGTGGCTACACCTTC
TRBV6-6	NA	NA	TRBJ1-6	CASSYEGNNSPLHF	TGTGCCAGCAGTTACGAGGGCAACAATTCACCCCTCCACTTT
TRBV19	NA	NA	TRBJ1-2	CASSNQEGGYTF	TGTGCCAGTAGTAATCAGGAGGGGGGCTACACCTTC
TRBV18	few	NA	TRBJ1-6	CASSPGGQYNSPLHF	TGTGCCAGCTCACCCGGAGGGCAGTATAATTCACCCCTCCACTTT
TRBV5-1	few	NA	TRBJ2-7	CASSLDLAPYEQYF	TGCGCCAGCAGCTTGGATCTAGCGCCGTACGAGCAGTACTTC
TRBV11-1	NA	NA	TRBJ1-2	CASSFTSNYGYTF	TGTGCCAGCAGCTTCACATCGAACTATGGCTACACCTTC
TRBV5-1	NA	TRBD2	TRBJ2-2	CASSPNPGLASGELFF	TGCGCCAGCAGCCCAAACCCGGGACTAGCGAGCGGGGAGCTGTTTTTT
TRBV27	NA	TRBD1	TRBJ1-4	CASSPLRGSNEKLFF	TGTGCCAGCAGTCCTCTCAGGGGGAGCAATGAAAAACTGTTTTTT
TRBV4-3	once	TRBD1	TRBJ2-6	CASSQGDRTGANVLTF	TGCGCCAGCAGCCAAGGGGACAGAACTGGGGCCAACGTCCTGACTTTC
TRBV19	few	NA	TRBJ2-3	CASSISGSSNTDTQYF	TGTGCCAGTAGTATTTCCGGGAGTTCAAACACAGATACGCAGTATTTT
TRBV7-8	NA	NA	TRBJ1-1	CASSWDTNTEAFF	TGTGCCAGCAGCTGGGACACGAACACTGAAGCTTTCTTT
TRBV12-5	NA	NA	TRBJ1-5	CASGLALWSSPQHF	TGTGCTAGTGGTTTGGCCCTTTGGAGTTCGCCCCAGCATTTT
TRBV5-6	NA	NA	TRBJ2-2	CASSLPLGELFF	TGTGCCAGCAGCTTGCCCCTCGGGGAGCTGTTTTTT
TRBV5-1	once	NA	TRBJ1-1	CASSLVGAPNTEAFF	TGCGCCAGCAGCTTGGTTGGGGCCCCGAACACTGAAGCTTTCTTT
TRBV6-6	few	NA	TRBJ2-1	CASSYASSYNEQFF	TGTGCCAGCAGTTACGCGAGCTCCTACAATGAGCAGTTCTTC
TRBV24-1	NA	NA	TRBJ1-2	CATSDWAVPYGYTF	TGTGCCACCAGTGATTGGGCAGTACCCTATGGCTACACCTTC